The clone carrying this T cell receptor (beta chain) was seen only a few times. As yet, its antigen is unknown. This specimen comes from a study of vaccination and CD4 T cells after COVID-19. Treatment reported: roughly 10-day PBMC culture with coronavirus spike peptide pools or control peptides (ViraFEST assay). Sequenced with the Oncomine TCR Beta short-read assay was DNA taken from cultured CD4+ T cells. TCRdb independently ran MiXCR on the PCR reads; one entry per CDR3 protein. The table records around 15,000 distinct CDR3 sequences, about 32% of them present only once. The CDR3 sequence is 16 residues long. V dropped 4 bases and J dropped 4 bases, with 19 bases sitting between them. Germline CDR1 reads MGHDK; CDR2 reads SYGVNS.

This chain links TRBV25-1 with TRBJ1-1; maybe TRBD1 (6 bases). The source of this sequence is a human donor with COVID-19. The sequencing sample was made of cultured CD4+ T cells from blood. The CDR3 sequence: CASSAGHSFGGTEAFF. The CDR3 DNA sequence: TGTGCCAGCAGTGCGGGACACTCCTTCGGCGGCACTGAAGCTTTCTTT.